The 24 T cell receptor beta chains reported below all come from one sample, sequenced in a study of T cell changes during pregnancy in multiple sclerosis. Here immunoSEQ multiplex PCR was the method, and the copy in TCRdb shows in-frame clones only, minus some. Of 80,000 or so clones in the sample, approximately 95% were seen once. Here the sequenced sample was peripheral blood, taken in the second trimester of pregnancy. The receptor source for this set is a female donor in good health, enrolled as a control in a pregnancy study.

The chain has TRBV19 and TRBJ1-3, with 8 bases identical to TRBD1. The V gene end was trimmed by 5 bases and the J gene end by 0 bases; junction bases not matched to a gene: 9. This CDR3 region has 17 residues. Germline CDR1 and CDR2: LNHDA and SQIVND (reference sequence). The DNA of the CDR3 is TGTGCCAGTAGTTCGGGACAGGTCCGTCTCTCTGGAAACACCATATATTTT. This gives the protein CASSSGQVRLSGNTIYF.

This rearrangement joins TRBV7-9 to TRBJ2-5, with D perhaps TRBD1 (6 bases). The CDR3 length is 11 residues. The germline V gene has CDR1 SEHNR and CDR2 FQNEAQ (reference sequence). Trimming removed 6 bases from V and 13 bases from J, with 15 bases in between. The CDR3 sequence: CASRKDSDRYF. CDR3 bases: TGTGCCAGCAGGAAGGACAGCGATAGGTACTTC.

This chain links TRBV10-3 with TRBJ2-1, with a tentative D call TRBD2 (6 bases). Germline lookup yields CDR1 ENHRY and CDR2 SYGVKD. The CDR3 is 15 residues long. Trimming took off 2 bases at V and 2 bases at J, with 10 bases between the two ends. The CDR3 is CAISETGSPYNEQFF. The CDR3 DNA is TGTGCCATCAGTGAGACCGGGAGCCCCTACAATGAGCAGTTCTTC.

Only a few counts were recorded for this clone. Here the CDR3 DNA reads TGTGCCAGCAGCGTAGGACAGGGCCGCACCTACGAGCAGTACTTC. Its translation: CASSVGQGRTYEQYF. V and J are TRBV5-5 and TRBJ2-7; 8 nucleotides align to TRBD1. Unmatched junction bases numbered 8, after V lost 4 bases and J lost 2 bases. Looked up from germline, CDR1 is SGHKS and CDR2 is YYEKEE (reference sequence). The CDR3 sequence is 15 residues long.

The chain carries TRBV6-1 and TRBJ2-1, with 8 bases matching TRBD1. Germline V gene data show CDR1 as MNHNS and CDR2 as SASEGT. The CDR3 runs to 17 residues. J lost 7 bases, V lost 2 bases, and 13 bases had no gene match. The CDR3 DNA is TGTGCCAGCAGTGAAAGCCCGGAAAACAGGGGGAGTAATGAGCAGTTCTTC. This gives the protein CASSESPENRGSNEQFF.

The chain carries TRBV7-2 and TRBJ2-5, with 13 bases fitting TRBD2. Trimming at V came to 5 bases and at J to 10 bases, leaving 13 bases not matched to a gene. The CDR3 extends over 16 amino acids. In germline, CDR1 is SGHTA, CDR2 FQGNSA. The DNA for the CDR3 is TGTGCCAGCAGCCAGGGACTAGCGGGACGCCTGGGGGACCAGTACTTC. The encoded protein is CASSQGLAGRLGDQYF. Full variable domain (outside the CDR3, taken from reference TRBV7-2 and TRBJ2-5): GAGVSQSPSNKVTEKGKDVELRCDPISGHTALYWYRQSLGQGLEFLIYFQGNSAPDKSGLPSDRFSAERTGGSVSTLTIQRTQQEDSAVYLCASSQGLAGRLGDQYFGPGTRLLVL.

This sequence joins TRBV9 and TRBJ2-2, with D perhaps TRBD2 (6 bases). Trimming removed 6 bases from V and 1 base from J, with 19 bases in between. Germline lookup yields CDR1 SGDLS and CDR2 YYNGEE. The CDR3 totals 17 residues. The CDR3 spells CASTTIREALNTGELFF. CDR3 sequence (DNA): TGTGCCAGCACGACCATTAGGGAGGCGCTGAACACCGGGGAGCTGTTTTTT. Variable domain in full (rest from reference TRBV9 and TRBJ2-2): DSGVTQTPKHLITATGQRVTLRCSPRSGDLSVYWYQQSLDQGLQFLIQYYNGEERAKGNILERFSAQQFPDLHSELNLSSLELGDSALYFCASTTIREALNTGELFFGEGSRLTVL.

For the CDR3, the DNA is TGCGCCAGCAGCCAAGGCTATGGCACAGATACGCAGTATTTT. It yields the protein CASSQGYGTDTQYF. The chain combines TRBV4-1 with TRBJ2-3; D is unclear. V was shortened by 1 base and J by 1 base, with 6 bases between the two germline ends. Germline values: CDR1 MGHRA, CDR2 YSYEKL. CDR3 length: 14 residues.

This chain links TRBV7-9 with TRBJ1-2; TRBD1 aligns across 8 bases. The length of the CDR3 is 14 residues. Trimming removed 7 bases from V and 8 bases from J; junction bases left unmatched: 12. Germline CDR1 reads SEHNR; CDR2 reads FQNEAQ (reference sequence). The CDR3 DNA reads as TGTGCCAGCACCTCGGACAGGGACTTTGGGGGCTACACCTTC. Translation gives CASTSDRDFGGYTF.

This sequence joins TRBV5-1 and TRBJ2-1; 11 bases fit TRBD2. This CDR3 is built from 17 residues. J gave up 7 bases and V 0 bases, and 9 bases lay outside the gene matches. In germline, CDR1 is SGHRS, CDR2 YFSETQ. The CDR3 loop reads CASSLELAGDGRNEQFF. CDR3 sequence (DNA): TGCGCCAGCAGCTTGGAACTAGCGGGAGACGGCCGGAATGAGCAGTTCTTC.

The chain employs TRBV5-1 and TRBJ2-1, with TRBD1 identical over 7 bases. Germline CDR1 SGHRS, CDR2 YFSETQ. The CDR3 contains 17 residues. The V gene end was trimmed by 3 bases and the J gene end by 8 bases; junction bases not matched to a gene: 17. CDR3 nucleotide sequence: TGCGCCAGCAGCTCGAAACAGGGGTCTACCTTCGGCGATGAGCAGTTCTTC. As protein: CASSSKQGSTFGDEQFF.

The V call is TRBV13, the J call TRBJ1-3; the match to TRBD1 covers 7 bases. The length of the CDR3 is 16 residues. Per the germline V gene, CDR1 is PRHDT and CDR2 is FYEKMQ (reference sequence). J gave up 4 bases and V 1 base, and 7 bases lay outside the gene matches. The CDR3 is CASSLVYGTAGNTIYF. CDR3 coding DNA: TGTGCCAGCAGCTTAGTTTACGGGACAGCAGGAAACACCATATATTTT.

V is TRBV6-6 and J is TRBJ2-3; D unclear. The CDR3 loop spans 13 amino acids. The V end was cut by 6 bases, the J end by 4 bases, with 11 bases between. The germline CDR1 and CDR2 sequences are MNHNY and SVGAGI (reference sequence). The CDR3: CASRAERSDTQYF. The CDR3 nucleotides read TGTGCCAGCAGGGCGGAACGGTCAGATACGCAGTATTTT.

This rearrangement joins TRBV28 to TRBJ1-2, with 9 bases aligning to TRBD1. Germline trimming cut 8 bases from V and 8 bases from J; bases unmatched to any gene: 18. The CDR3 runs 16 residues. Germline loops: CDR1 MDHEN, CDR2 SYDVKM. CDR3 in amino acids: CASRPPREYRGQGYTF. The DNA for the CDR3 is TGTGCCAGCCGGCCTCCTCGTGAATACAGGGGGCAAGGCTACACCTTC.

DNA of the CDR3: TGTGCCAGCAGCCTAGACAGGGTCTATGGCTACACCTTC. Translating it yields CASSLDRVYGYTF. The V and J genes are TRBV7-9 and TRBJ1-2; 7 bases match TRBD1. V shed 5 bases and J 4 bases; nucleotides not matched to a gene: 4. The CDR3 consists of 13 residues. Germline assignment: CDR1 SEHNR and CDR2 FQNEAQ (reference sequence).

The V and J genes are TRBV2 and TRBJ2-7, with D unclear. This CDR3 has 14 residues. With 3 bases removed from V and 6 bases from J, the gap between germline ends came to 15 bases. The germline gives CDR1 SNHLY, CDR2 FYNNEI. The CDR3, as DNA: TGTGCCAGCAGTGAGGAGCAGTTACTTATCGAGCAGTACTTC. It codes for CASSEEQLLIEQYF.

This chain joins TRBV2 and TRBJ2-3; 11 positions match TRBD2. CDR1 is SNHLY and CDR2 is FYNNEI in the germline V gene. V was clipped by 7 bases and J by 1 base; unmatched bases: 10. The CDR3 has 17 amino acids. The CDR3 DNA is TGTGCCAGCAACCGACTAGCGGGACCCATCCGCACAGATACGCAGTATTTT. This sequence encodes CASNRLAGPIRTDTQYF.

The chain is built from TRBV5-4 and TRBJ1-5, with TRBD1 matching 9 bases. The CDR3 has 16 residues. Trimming at V came to 2 bases and at J to 4 bases, leaving 7 bases not matched to a gene. Germline V gene lookup returns CDR1 SGHNT and CDR2 YYREEE (reference sequence). The CDR3 DNA reads TGTGCCAGCAGCTTTATTGGACAGGGGATAAATCAGCCCCAGCATTTT. Amino acid sequence: CASSFIGQGINQPQHF.

The chain carries TRBV21-1 and TRBJ2-7; the table's D call, TRBD2, has no DNA check behind it. TRBV21-1 is given as a pseudogene. CDR3 length: 16 residues. The DNA for the CDR3 is TGTGCCAGCAGCAACTCTAACCGGGACTACAATTACGAGCAGTACTTC. Amino acids: CASSNSNRDYNYEQYF.

The V gene is TRBV11-2, the J gene TRBJ2-7; D is perhaps TRBD1 (6 bases). The CDR3 is made up of 14 amino acids. V lost 5 bases, J lost 3 bases, and 14 bases lay in between. CDR1 and CDR2 (germline): SGHAT, FQNNGV. This chain's CDR3 is CASSPTGRIYEQYF. The CDR3 DNA reads as TGTGCCAGCAGCCCAACAGGGCGTATCTACGAGCAGTACTTC.

The chain employs TRBV10-1 and TRBJ2-1; the match to TRBD2 covers 14 bases. With V trimmed by 5 bases and J by 3 bases, 12 bases remained unmatched. This CDR3 contains 19 residues. The germline CDR1 and CDR2 sequences are WNHNN and SYGVQD (reference sequence). CDR3 region: CASSKTGTSGRISYNEQFF. CDR3 nucleotide sequence: TGCGCCAGCAGTAAAACCGGGACTAGCGGGAGAATTAGCTACAATGAGCAGTTCTTC.

This chain connects TRBV6-1 to TRBJ1-4; TRBD1 aligns across 7 bases. The CDR3 consists of 15 residues. The V and J ends lost 7 bases and 4 bases, in that order; junction bases with no gene match: 9. Per the germline V gene, CDR1 is MNHNS and CDR2 is SASEGT. The CDR3 protein is CASILSTGSNEKLFF. The CDR3 coding sequence is TGTGCCAGCATATTATCGACAGGGAGTAATGAAAAACTGTTTTTT.

The chain joins TRBV6-4 to TRBJ1-2; 7 bases align to TRBD1. The germline CDR1 and CDR2 sequences are MRHNA and SNTAGT. The CDR3 spans 16 residues. With V trimmed by 8 bases and J by 4 bases, 16 bases remained unmatched. The CDR3 DNA is TGTGCCAGCCGAGACAGGGTTGGTCTATGCATCTATGGCTACACCTTC. Encoded protein: CASRDRVGLCIYGYTF.

The gene calls are TRBV7-9 and TRBJ2-6; 10 bases map to TRBD1. The CDR3 loop spans 18 amino acids. Per germline, CDR1 SEHNR and CDR2 FQNEAQ (reference sequence). Trimming at V came to 4 bases and at J to 2 bases, leaving 8 bases not matched to a gene. The CDR3 DNA sequence: TGTGCCAGCAGCTCGACAGGGGGCGTATCTCCTGGGGCCAACGTCCTGACTTTC. It encodes CASSSTGGVSPGANVLTF.